This TCR beta chain was captured in a study of blood T cell repertoires in COVID-19. Overall study context: The origin of the acute and convalescent COVID-19 samples was the United States, Italy and Spain. From T cells, B-cell-depleted T cells, or PBMCs came the material, which was cDNA or gDNA.

V was pared by 5 bases and J by 7 bases, with 15 bases between. This CDR3 is built from 15 residues. Germline CDR1 reads LNHDA; CDR2 reads SQIVND (reference sequence). In the authors' workflow: Reference gene primers were amplified, and this amplification served to estimate nucleated cell counts. The data were produced by immunoSEQ multiplex PCR, yet TCRdb's version contains in-frame clones alone and is incomplete. The DNA gave D and trimming, while V, J and clone size come from that table. This table has 55,000 to 90,000 clones, about 85% appearing once. This chain links TRBV19 with TRBJ1-6; a possible D gene is TRBD1 (5 bases). The sequenced sample was peripheral blood. The clonotype originates from a man between 65 and 85 years old with active COVID-19. CDR3 sequence reads: CASSPGTPKNSPLHF. CDR3 bases: TGTGCCAGTAGTCCGGGGACTCCGAAAAATTCACCCCTCCACTTT.